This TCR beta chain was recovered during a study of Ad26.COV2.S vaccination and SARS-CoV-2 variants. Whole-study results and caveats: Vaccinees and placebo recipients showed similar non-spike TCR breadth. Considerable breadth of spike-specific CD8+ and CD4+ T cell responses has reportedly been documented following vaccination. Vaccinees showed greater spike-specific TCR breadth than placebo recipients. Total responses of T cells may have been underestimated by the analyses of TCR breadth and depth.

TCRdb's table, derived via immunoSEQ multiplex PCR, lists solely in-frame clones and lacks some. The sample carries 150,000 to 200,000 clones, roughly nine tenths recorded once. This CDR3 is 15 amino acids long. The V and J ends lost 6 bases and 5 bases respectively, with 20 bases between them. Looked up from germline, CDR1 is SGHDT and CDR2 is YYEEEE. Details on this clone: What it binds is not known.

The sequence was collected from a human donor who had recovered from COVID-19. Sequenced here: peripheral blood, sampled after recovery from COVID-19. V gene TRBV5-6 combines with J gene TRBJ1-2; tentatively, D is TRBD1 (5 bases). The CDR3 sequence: CASTPGGARGYGYTF. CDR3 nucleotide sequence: TGTGCCAGCACCCCCGGAGGGGCGCGAGGATATGGCTACACCTTC. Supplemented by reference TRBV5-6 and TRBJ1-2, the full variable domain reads DAGVTQSPTHLIKTRGQQVTLRCSPKSGHDTVSWYQQALGQGPQFIFQYYEEEERQRGNFPDRFSGHQFPNYSSELNVNALLLGDSALYLCASTPGGARGYGYTFGSGTRLTVV.